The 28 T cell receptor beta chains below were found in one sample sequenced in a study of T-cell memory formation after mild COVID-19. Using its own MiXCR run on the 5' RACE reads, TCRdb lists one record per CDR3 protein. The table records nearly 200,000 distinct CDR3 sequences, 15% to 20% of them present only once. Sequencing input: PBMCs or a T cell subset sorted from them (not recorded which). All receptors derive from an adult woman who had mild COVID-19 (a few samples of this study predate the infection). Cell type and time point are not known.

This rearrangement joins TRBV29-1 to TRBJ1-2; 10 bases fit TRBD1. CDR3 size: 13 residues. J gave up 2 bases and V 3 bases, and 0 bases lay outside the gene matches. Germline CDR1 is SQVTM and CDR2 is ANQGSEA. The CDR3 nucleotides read TGCAGCGTTGAGGGACAGGGGAACTATGGCTACACCTTC. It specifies CSVEGQGNYGYTF. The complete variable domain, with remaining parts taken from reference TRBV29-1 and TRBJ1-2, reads SAVISQKPSRDICQRGTSLTIQCQVDSQVTMMFWYRQQPGQSLTLIATANQGSEATYESGFVIDKFPISRPNLTFSTLTVSNMSPEDSSIYLCSVEGQGNYGYTFGSGTRLTVV.

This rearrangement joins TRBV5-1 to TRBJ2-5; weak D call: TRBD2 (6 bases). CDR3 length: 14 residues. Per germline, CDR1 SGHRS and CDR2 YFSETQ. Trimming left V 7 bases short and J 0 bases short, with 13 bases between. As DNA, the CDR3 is TGCGCCAGCCGGGCAGGAGGGGACCAAGAGACCCAGTACTTC. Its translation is CASRAGGDQETQYF. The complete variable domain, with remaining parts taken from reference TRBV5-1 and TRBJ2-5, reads KAGVTQTPRYLIKTRGQQVTLSCSPISGHRSVSWYQQTPGQGLQFLFEYFSETQRNKGNFPGRFSGRQFSNSRSEMNVSTLELGDSALYLCASRAGGDQETQYFGPGTRLLVL.

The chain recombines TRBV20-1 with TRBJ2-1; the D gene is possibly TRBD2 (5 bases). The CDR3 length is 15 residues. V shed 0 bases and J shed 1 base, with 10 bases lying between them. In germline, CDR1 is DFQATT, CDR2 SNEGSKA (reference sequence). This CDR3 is CSARDPAESYNEQFF. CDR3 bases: TGCAGTGCTAGAGATCCAGCGGAGTCCTACAATGAGCAGTTCTTC.

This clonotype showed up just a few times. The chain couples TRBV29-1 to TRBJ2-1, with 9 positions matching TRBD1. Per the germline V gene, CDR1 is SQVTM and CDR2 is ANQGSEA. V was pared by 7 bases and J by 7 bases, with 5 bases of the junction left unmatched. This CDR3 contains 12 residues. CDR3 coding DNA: TGCAGCGCAGGACAGGGGACGAATGAGCAGTTCTTC. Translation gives CSAGQGTNEQFF.

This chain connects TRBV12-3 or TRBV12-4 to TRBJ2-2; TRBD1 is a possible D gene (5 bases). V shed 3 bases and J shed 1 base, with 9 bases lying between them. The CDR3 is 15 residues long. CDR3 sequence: CASSFGQGNTGELFF. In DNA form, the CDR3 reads TGTGCCAGCAGTTTCGGACAAGGGAACACCGGGGAGCTGTTTTTT.

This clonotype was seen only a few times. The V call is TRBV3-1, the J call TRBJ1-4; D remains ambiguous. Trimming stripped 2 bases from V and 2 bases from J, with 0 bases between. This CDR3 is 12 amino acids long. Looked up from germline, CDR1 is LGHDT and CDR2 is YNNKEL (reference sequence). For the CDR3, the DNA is TGTGCCAGCAGCCAAACTAATGAAAAACTGTTTTTT. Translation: CASSQTNEKLFF.

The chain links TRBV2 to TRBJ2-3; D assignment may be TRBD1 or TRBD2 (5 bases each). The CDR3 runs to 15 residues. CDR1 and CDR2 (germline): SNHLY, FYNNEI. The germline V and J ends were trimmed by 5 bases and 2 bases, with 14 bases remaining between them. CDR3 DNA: TGTGCCAGCAGTAAAACTAGAGGGGACACAGATACGCAGTATTTT. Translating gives CASSKTRGDTDTQYF.

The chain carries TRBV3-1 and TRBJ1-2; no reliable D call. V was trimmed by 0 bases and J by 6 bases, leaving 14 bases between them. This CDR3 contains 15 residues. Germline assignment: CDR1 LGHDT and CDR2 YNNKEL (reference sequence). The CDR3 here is CASSQEAAGSHGYTF. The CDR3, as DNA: TGTGCCAGCAGCCAAGAGGCCGCCGGGAGCCATGGCTACACCTTC.

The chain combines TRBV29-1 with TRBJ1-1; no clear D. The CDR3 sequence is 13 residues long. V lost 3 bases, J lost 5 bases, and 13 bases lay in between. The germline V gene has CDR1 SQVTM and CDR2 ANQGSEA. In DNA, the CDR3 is TGCAGCGTTGATGGCGTAGGGAAGACTGAAGCTTTCTTT. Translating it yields CSVDGVGKTEAFF. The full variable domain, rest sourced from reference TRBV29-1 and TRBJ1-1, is SAVISQKPSRDICQRGTSLTIQCQVDSQVTMMFWYRQQPGQSLTLIATANQGSEATYESGFVIDKFPISRPNLTFSTLTVSNMSPEDSSIYLCSVDGVGKTEAFFGQGTRLTVV.

CDR3: CASLREMNTEAFF. The CDR3 bases are TGTGCCAGCCTGAGGGAAATGAACACTGAAGCTTTCTTT. V is TRBV7-6 and J is TRBJ1-1; D not certain. Germline-derived CDR1 and CDR2 are SGHVS and FNYEAQ. This CDR3 region has 13 residues. Trimming shortened V by 8 bases and J by 0 bases, and 10 bases separated the two germline ends.

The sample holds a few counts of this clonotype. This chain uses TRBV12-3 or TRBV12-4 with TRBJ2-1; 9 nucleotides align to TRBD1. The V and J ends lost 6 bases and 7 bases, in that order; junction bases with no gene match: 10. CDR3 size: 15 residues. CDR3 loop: CASRPGQGQRNEQFF. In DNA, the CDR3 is TGTGCCAGCAGACCGGGACAGGGTCAGCGTAATGAGCAGTTCTTC.

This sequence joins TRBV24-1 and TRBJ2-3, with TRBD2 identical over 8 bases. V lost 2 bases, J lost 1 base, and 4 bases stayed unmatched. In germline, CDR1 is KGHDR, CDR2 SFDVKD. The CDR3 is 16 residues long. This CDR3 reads CATSDYKAGGTDTQYF. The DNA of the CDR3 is TGTGCCACCAGTGATTATAAAGCGGGGGGCACAGATACGCAGTATTTT.

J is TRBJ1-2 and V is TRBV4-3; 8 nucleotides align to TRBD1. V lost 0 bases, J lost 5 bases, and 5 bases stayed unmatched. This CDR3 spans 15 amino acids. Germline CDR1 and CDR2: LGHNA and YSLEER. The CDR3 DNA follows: TGCGCCAGCAGCCAAGAGACAGGGGCCCGATATGGCTACACCTTC. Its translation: CASSQETGARYGYTF.

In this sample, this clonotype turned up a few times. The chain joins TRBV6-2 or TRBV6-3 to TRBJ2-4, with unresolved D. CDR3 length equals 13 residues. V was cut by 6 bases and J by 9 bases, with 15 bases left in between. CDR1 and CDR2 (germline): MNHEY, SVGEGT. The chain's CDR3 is CASSEIENIIQYF. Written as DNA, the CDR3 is TGTGCCAGCAGCGAGATAGAGAACATCATTCAGTACTTC.

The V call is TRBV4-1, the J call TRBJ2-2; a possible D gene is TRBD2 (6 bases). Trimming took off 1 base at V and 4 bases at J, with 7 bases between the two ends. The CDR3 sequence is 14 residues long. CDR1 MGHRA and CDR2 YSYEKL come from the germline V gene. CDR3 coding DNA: TGCGCCAGCAGCCAAGGGGACTTCACCGGGGAGCTGTTTTTT. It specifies CASSQGDFTGELFF.

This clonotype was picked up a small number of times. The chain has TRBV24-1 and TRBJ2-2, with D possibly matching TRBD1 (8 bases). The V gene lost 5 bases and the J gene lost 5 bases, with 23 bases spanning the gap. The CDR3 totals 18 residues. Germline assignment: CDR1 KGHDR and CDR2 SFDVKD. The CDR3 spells CATSVPVGDRRGTGELFF. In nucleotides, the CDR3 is TGTGCCACCAGTGTCCCGGTGGGGGACAGGCGGGGGACCGGGGAGCTGTTTTTT.

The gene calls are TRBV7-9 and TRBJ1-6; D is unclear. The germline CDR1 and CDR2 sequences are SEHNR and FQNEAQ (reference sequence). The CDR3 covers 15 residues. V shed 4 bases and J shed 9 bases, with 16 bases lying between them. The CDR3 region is CASSSSPRTGSPLHF. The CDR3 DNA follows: TGTGCCAGCAGCTCCAGCCCGAGGACGGGTTCACCCCTCCACTTT. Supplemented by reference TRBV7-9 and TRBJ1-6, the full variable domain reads DTGVSQNPRHKITKRGQNVTFRCDPISEHNRLYWYRQTLGQGPEFLTYFQNEAQLEKSRLLSDRFSAERPKGSFSTLEIQRTEQGDSAMYLCASSSSPRTGSPLHFGNGTRLTVT.

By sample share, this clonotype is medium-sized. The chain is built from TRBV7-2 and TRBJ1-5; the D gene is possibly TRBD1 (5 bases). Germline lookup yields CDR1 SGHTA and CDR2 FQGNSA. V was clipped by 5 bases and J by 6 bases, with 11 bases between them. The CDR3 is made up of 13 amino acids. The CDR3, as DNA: TGTGCCAGCAGCCCGGGGCGCGTTCAGCCCCAGCATTTT. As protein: CASSPGRVQPQHF. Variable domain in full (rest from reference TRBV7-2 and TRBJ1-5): GAGVSQSPSNKVTEKGKDVELRCDPISGHTALYWYRQSLGQGLEFLIYFQGNSAPDKSGLPSDRFSAERTGGSVSTLTIQRTQQEDSAVYLCASSPGRVQPQHFGDGTRLSIL.

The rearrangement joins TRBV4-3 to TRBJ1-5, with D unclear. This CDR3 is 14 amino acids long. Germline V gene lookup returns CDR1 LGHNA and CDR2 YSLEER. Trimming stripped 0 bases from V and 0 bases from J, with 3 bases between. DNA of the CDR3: TGCGCCAGCAGCCAAGACACTAGCAATCAGCCCCAGCATTTT. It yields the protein CASSQDTSNQPQHF.

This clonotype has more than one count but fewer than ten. The CDR3 sequence: CASTPERGVGETQYF. CDR3 nucleotides: TGTGCCAGCACCCCTGAGAGGGGGGTCGGGGAGACCCAGTACTTC. The J gene is TRBJ2-5, the V gene TRBV2, with D perhaps assigned TRBD1 or TRBD2 (6 bases each). V lost 7 bases, J lost 5 bases, and 20 bases lay in between. The CDR3 has 15 residues. Germline values: CDR1 SNHLY, CDR2 FYNNEI. Full variable domain (missing parts from reference TRBV2 and TRBJ2-5): EPEVTQTPSHQVTQMGQEVILRCVPISNHLYFYWYRQILGQKVEFLVSFYNNEISEKSEIFDDQFSVERPDGSNFTLKIRSTKLEDSAMYFCASTPERGVGETQYFGPGTRLLVL.

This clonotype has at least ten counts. This chain's CDR3 is CASSLSWDSYGYTF. The CDR3 DNA sequence: TGTGCCAGCAGTTTATCGTGGGACTCCTATGGCTACACCTTC. The rearrangement uses TRBV27 and TRBJ1-2; D is possibly TRBD1 (5 bases). The germline gives CDR1 MNHEY, CDR2 SMNVEV (reference sequence). Deletions cut 0 bases from V and 4 bases from J, with 9 bases between. The CDR3 covers 14 residues.

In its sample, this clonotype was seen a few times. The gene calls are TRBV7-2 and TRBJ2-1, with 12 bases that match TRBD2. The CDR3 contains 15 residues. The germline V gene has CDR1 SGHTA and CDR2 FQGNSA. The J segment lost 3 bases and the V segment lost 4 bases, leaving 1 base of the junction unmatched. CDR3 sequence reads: CASSSTSGSYNEQFF. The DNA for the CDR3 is TGTGCCAGCAGCTCGACTAGCGGGAGCTACAATGAGCAGTTCTTC.

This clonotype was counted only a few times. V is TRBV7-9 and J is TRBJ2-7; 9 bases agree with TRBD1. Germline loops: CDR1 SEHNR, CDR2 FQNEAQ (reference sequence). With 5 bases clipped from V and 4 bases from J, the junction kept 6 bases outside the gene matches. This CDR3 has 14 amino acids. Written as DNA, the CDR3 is TGTGCCAGCAGCCAACAGGGGGCTGGATACGAGCAGTACTTC. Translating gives CASSQQGAGYEQYF.

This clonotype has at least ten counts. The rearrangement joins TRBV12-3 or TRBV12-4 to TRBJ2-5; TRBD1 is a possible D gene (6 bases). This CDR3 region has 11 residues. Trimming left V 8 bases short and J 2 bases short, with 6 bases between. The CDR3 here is CASGQQETQYF. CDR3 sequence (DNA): TGTGCCAGCGGACAGCAAGAGACCCAGTACTTC.

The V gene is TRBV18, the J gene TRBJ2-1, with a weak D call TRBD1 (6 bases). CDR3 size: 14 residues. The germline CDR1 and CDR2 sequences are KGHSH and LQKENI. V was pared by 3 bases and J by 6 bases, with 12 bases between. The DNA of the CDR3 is TGTGCCAGCTCACCGGGACATGGCTCCAATGAGCAGTTCTTC. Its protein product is CASSPGHGSNEQFF.

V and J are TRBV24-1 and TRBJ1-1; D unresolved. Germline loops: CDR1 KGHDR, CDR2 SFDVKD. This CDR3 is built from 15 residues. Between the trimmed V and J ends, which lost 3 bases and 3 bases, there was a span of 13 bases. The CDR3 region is CATSDNRVGDTEAFF. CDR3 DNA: TGTGCCACCAGTGATAATCGAGTTGGAGACACTGAAGCTTTCTTT.

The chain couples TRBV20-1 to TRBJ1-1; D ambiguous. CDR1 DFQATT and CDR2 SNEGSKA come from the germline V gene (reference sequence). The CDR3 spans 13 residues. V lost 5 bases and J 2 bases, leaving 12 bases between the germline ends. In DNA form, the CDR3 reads TGCAGTGCTCCCCGAACCGTTAACACTGAAGCTTTCTTT. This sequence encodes CSAPRTVNTEAFF.

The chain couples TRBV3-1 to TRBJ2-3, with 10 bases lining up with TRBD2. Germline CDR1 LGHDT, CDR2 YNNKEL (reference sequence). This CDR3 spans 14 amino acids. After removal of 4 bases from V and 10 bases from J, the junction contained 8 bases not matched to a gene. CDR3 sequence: CASSPLSGGRSQYF. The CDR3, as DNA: TGTGCCAGCAGCCCCCTTAGCGGGGGGCGCTCGCAGTATTTT.